Sequencing of this TCR beta chain was carried out in a study of cytomegalovirus exposure and HLA in healthy donors. Across the whole study: From about 179 million T cells, an earlier analysis saw roughly 120 million unique TCR beta sequences.

Germline values: CDR1 SGHTA, CDR2 FQGTGA. V was clipped by 0 bases and J by 8 bases, with 13 bases between them. CDR3 length: 14 amino acids. Comment on this clone: Its antigen is not identified.

General study points: Cytomegalovirus association was assigned to about 150 TCR beta chains.

The PCR employed 60 Vbeta primers together with 13 Jbeta primers. Only in-frame clones appear in the TCRdb table, and some are missing; sequencing was by immunoSEQ multiplex PCR. The table lists 85,000 to 130,000 clones, roughly 76% of them singletons. The chain links TRBV7-3 to TRBJ1-1, with D tentatively TRBD1 (6 bases). This sequence originates from a woman aged 45-60 years in good health and CMV-seropositive. Sequenced: PBMCs. The CDR3 sequence is CASSLTGSGTEAFF. The DNA of the CDR3 is TGTGCCAGCAGCTTAACGGGATCCGGGACAGAAGCTTTCTTT.